The 31 T cell receptor beta chains listed next were all sequenced from one sample in a study of spatial heterogeneity in lung cancer. As for time point: sample taken at primary tumor resection. These receptors have no known antigen. TCRdb re-derived calls from the 5' RACE reads in MiXCR, one entry per CDR3 protein. The table records around 7,800 distinct CDR3 sequences, approximately 8% of them present only once. General study findings and limits: Tumor mutation counts were tracked by expanded intratumoral alpha and beta TCR counts.

Sequencing was performed on lung tumor tissue, taken at surgery. Receptors originate from a male donor with early-stage non-small cell lung cancer.

V and J are TRBV5-1 and TRBJ2-5; D gene unclear. CDR3 length: 14 amino acids. Trimming left V 0 bases short and J 4 bases short, with 10 bases between. Germline V gene data show CDR1 as SGHRS and CDR2 as YFSETQ. CDR3 region: CASSLVQPGETQYF. The CDR3 DNA reads TGCGCCAGCAGCTTGGTCCAGCCAGGAGAGACCCAGTACTTC.

This clonotype was seen repeatedly, ten times or more. The gene calls are TRBV7-2 and TRBJ2-7; 8 nucleotides align to TRBD2. V gave up 5 bases and J gave up 3 bases; unmatched junction bases: 9. Germline CDR1 and CDR2: SGHTA and FQGNSA. The CDR3 runs 15 residues. The CDR3 DNA reads as TGTGCCAGCAGCCTCGAGGGCGGGAGGAACTACGAGCAGTACTTC. Its protein is CASSLEGGRNYEQYF.

At least ten counts were recorded for this clonotype. The V call is TRBV12-3 or TRBV12-4, the J call TRBJ2-1; no definite D call. The CDR3 consists of 14 residues. V lost 9 bases, J lost 5 bases, and 17 bases lay in between. The CDR3 loop is CASTRPRRDNEQFF. CDR3 sequence (DNA): TGTGCCAGTACGAGACCCAGAAGGGACAATGAGCAGTTCTTC.

This clonotype has just a few counts. The V and J genes are TRBV11-3 and TRBJ2-2, with a weak D call TRBD2 (6 bases). Per the germline V gene, CDR1 is SGHNT and CDR2 is YENEEA. V lost 5 bases and J 1 base, leaving 17 bases between the germline ends. The CDR3 runs to 17 residues. The DNA of the CDR3 is TGTGCCAGCAGCCCCGGACCCGCGGGGTTGAACACCGGGGAGCTGTTTTTT. Translation gives CASSPGPAGLNTGELFF. The entire variable domain, with the rest obtained from reference TRBV11-3 and TRBJ2-2, is as follows: EAGVVQSPRYKIIEKKQPVAFWCNPISGHNTLYWYLQNLGQGPELLIRYENEEAVDDSQLPKDRFSAERLKGVDSTLKIQPAELGDSAVYLCASSPGPAGLNTGELFFGEGSRLTVL.

By sample fraction, this clonotype is medium-sized (0.01 to 0.1%). The chain carries TRBV11-2 and TRBJ2-2, with D unclear. V lost 1 base, J lost 7 bases, and 4 bases lay in between. Germline V CDR1 and CDR2: SGHAT, FQNNGV. The CDR3 is made up of 12 amino acids. Here the CDR3 reads CASSLGLGELFF. CDR3 nucleotide sequence: TGTGCCAGCAGCTTAGGTCTCGGGGAGCTGTTTTTT.

This clonotype was recorded many times. This chain uses TRBV4-3 with TRBJ2-3; D call uncertain. The germline V gene encodes CDR1 LGHNA and CDR2 YSLEER. The germline V and J ends were trimmed by 0 bases and 4 bases, with 11 bases remaining between them. This CDR3 has 15 residues. CDR3 amino acids: CASSQDLLGSDTQYF. CDR3 in DNA: TGCGCCAGCAGCCAAGATCTCCTGGGGTCAGATACGCAGTATTTT.

By frequency in the sample, this clonotype is medium-sized. The chain combines TRBV12-3 or TRBV12-4 with TRBJ1-2, with a tentative D call TRBD1 (5 bases). This CDR3 contains 12 residues. V was pared by 3 bases and J by 8 bases, with 10 bases between. CDR3 region: CASSFAGQGYTF. The CDR3 DNA is TGTGCCAGCAGTTTCGCAGGACAAGGCTACACCTTC.

This clonotype is medium-sized by share. This chain connects TRBV11-2 to TRBJ2-7; unclear D gene. The V end lost 0 bases, the J end lost 3 bases, and 6 bases lay between the germline ends. Germline V lookup: CDR1 SGHAT, CDR2 FQNNGV. This CDR3 contains 13 residues. CDR3 nucleotides: TGTGCCAGCAGCTTAGAGGCTAGCTACGAGCAGTACTTC. It translates to CASSLEASYEQYF.

This clonotype was observed many times. The gene calls are TRBV9 and TRBJ2-5; 8 bases are shared with TRBD1. The CDR3 totals 14 residues. Unmatched junction bases numbered 4, after V lost 3 bases and J lost 3 bases. The germline V gene encodes CDR1 SGDLS and CDR2 YYNGEE. The CDR3 loop reads CASSAHRGKETQYF. As DNA, the CDR3 is TGTGCCAGCAGCGCCCACAGGGGGAAAGAGACCCAGTACTTC.

The rearrangement links TRBV18 to TRBJ1-2; 8 bases fit TRBD1. Germline V lookup: CDR1 KGHSH, CDR2 LQKENI. With 6 bases clipped from V and 4 bases from J, the junction kept 7 bases outside the gene matches. The CDR3 has 14 residues. CDR3 sequence: CASSPSGTGYGYTF. CDR3 in DNA: TGTGCCAGCTCCCCGTCTGGGACAGGCTATGGCTACACCTTC.

The chain joins TRBV7-9 to TRBJ2-1; 7 nucleotides align to TRBD2. The V gene end was trimmed by 6 bases and the J gene end by 9 bases; junction bases not matched to a gene: 20. CDR3 length: 17 amino acids. The germline V gene has CDR1 SEHNR and CDR2 FQNEAQ (reference sequence). DNA of the CDR3: TGTGCCAGCAGTTATAACCCTCGGGGGACTACCGCCAGTGAGCAGTTCTTC. This encodes CASSYNPRGTTASEQFF.

This clonotype came up many times. The rearrangement links TRBV18 to TRBJ2-1, with TRBD1 matching 7 bases. The CDR3 extends over 13 amino acids. Per germline, CDR1 KGHSH and CDR2 LQKENI. J gave up 9 bases and V 2 bases, and 4 bases lay outside the gene matches. CDR3 residues: CASSPDRVGEQFF. The CDR3 coding sequence is TGTGCCAGCTCACCAGACAGGGTGGGTGAGCAGTTCTTC.

V gene TRBV7-8 combines with J gene TRBJ1-5; no definite D call. Germline CDR1 is SGHVS and CDR2 is FQNEAQ. This CDR3 is 14 amino acids long. V lost 8 bases and J lost 4, with 15 bases in between. The CDR3 loop reads CASRKEGGNQPQHF. CDR3 in DNA: TGTGCCAGCCGCAAGGAGGGTGGGAATCAGCCCCAGCATTTT.

This clonotype was observed a handful of times. The chain carries TRBV7-9 and TRBJ2-1; TRBD2 agrees at 7 bases. Germline V gene sequence: CDR1 SEHNR, CDR2 FQNEAQ (reference sequence). The CDR3 loop spans 16 amino acids. V lost 4 bases to trimming and J lost 3 bases; unmatched junction nucleotides: 9. CDR3 sequence: CASSSNTGTNYNEQFF. CDR3 DNA: TGTGCCAGCAGCTCCAACACCGGGACTAACTACAATGAGCAGTTCTTC.

A word on this clonotype: The junction shows a germline mismatch at one end, possibly a read error. The V call is TRBV6-2 or TRBV6-3, the J call TRBJ1-5, with D possibly matching TRBD1 (6 bases). The CDR3 spans 16 residues. CDR1 is MNHEY, CDR2 SVGEGT, per germline. CDR3 DNA sequence: TGTGCCAGCAGTGATCACCCCCGGGACACCCCTCAGGCCCAGCATTTT. Translated: CASSDHPRDTPQAQHF.

This clonotype appeared many times. The chain uses TRBV7-2 and TRBJ2-1; D ambiguous. The CDR3 spans 11 residues. The germline V gene encodes CDR1 SGHTA and CDR2 FQGNSA. V lost 3 bases to trimming and J lost 8 bases, with 5 bases between them. CDR3 nucleotide sequence: TGTGCCAGCAGCTTGGTGGATGAGCAGTTCTTC. This encodes CASSLVDEQFF. Complete variable domain (other parts from reference TRBV7-2 and TRBJ2-1): GAGVSQSPSNKVTEKGKDVELRCDPISGHTALYWYRQSLGQGLEFLIYFQGNSAPDKSGLPSDRFSAERTGGSVSTLTIQRTQQEDSAVYLCASSLVDEQFFGPGTRLTVL.

This clonotype is judged medium-sized. The genes are TRBV2 and TRBJ1-1; 7 positions agree with TRBD1. There are 13 residues in the CDR3. Unmatched junction bases numbered 6, after V lost 6 bases and J lost 5 bases. Germline CDR1 is SNHLY and CDR2 is FYNNEI. The CDR3 reads CASRRDRGTEAFF. As DNA, the CDR3 is TGTGCCAGCAGAAGGGACAGAGGGACTGAAGCTTTCTTT.

This clonotype is categorized as medium-sized. This chain joins TRBV11-2 and TRBJ2-5; unclear D gene. Germline CDR1 is SGHAT and CDR2 is FQNNGV. The CDR3 is made up of 12 amino acids. V gave up 1 base and J gave up 7 bases, with 7 bases separating them. CDR3 region: CASSLVMGTQYF. CDR3 DNA: TGTGCCAGCAGCTTAGTCATGGGGACCCAGTACTTC.

This clonotype was seen ten or more times. V usage is TRBV28 and J usage is TRBJ1-3; D possibly corresponds to TRBD1 (6 bases). Germline assignment: CDR1 MDHEN and CDR2 SYDVKM. V was cut by 7 bases and J by 7 bases, with 20 bases left in between. The length of the CDR3 is 15 residues. CDR3: CASTSPGGRMNTIYF. In DNA, the CDR3 is TGTGCCAGCACCTCCCCTGGGGGGCGAATGAACACCATATATTTT.

This clonotype was observed at least ten times. The V call is TRBV7-8, the J call TRBJ1-4; no clear D. V was trimmed by 8 bases and J by 0 bases, leaving 13 bases between them. This CDR3 has 15 amino acids. Germline V gene lookup returns CDR1 SGHVS and CDR2 FQNEAQ. This chain's CDR3 is CASAREGATNEKLFF. In DNA form, the CDR3 reads TGTGCCAGCGCTCGAGAGGGAGCAACTAATGAAAAACTGTTTTTT. The whole variable domain, remainder taken from reference TRBV7-8 and TRBJ1-4, is GAGVSQSPRYKVAKRGQDVALRCDPISGHVSLFWYQQALGQGPEFLTYFQNEAQLDKSGLPSDRFFAERPEGSVSTLKIQRTQQEDSAVYLCASAREGATNEKLFFGSGTQLSVL.

Sample share makes this clonotype medium-sized (0.01 to 0.1%). J is TRBJ2-5 and V is TRBV2; D is uncertain. V gave up 8 bases and J gave up 5 bases, with 12 bases separating them. The CDR3 spans 12 residues. Germline-derived CDR1 and CDR2 are SNHLY and FYNNEI. The CDR3 region has the DNA TGTGCCAGCCGGCAGGACGGGGAGACCCAGTACTTC. Amino acids: CASRQDGETQYF.

This clonotype was counted ten times or more. The chain combines TRBV27 with TRBJ2-3, with TRBD2 matching over 9 bases. The CDR3 covers 16 residues. V lost 2 bases to trimming and J lost 4 bases; unmatched junction nucleotides: 7. In germline, CDR1 is MNHEY, CDR2 SMNVEV (reference sequence). CDR3 region: CASSLVSSGIADTQYF. Here the CDR3 DNA reads TGTGCCAGCAGTTTAGTGTCTAGCGGGATAGCAGATACGCAGTATTTT.

The J gene is TRBJ2-1, the V gene TRBV20-1; 8 nucleotides line up with TRBD2. V was pared by 3 bases and J by 3 bases, with 4 bases of the junction left unmatched. The CDR3 runs to 14 residues. Germline V gene sequence: CDR1 DFQATT, CDR2 SNEGSKA (reference sequence). CDR3 nucleotide sequence: TGCAGTGCTAGCGAGGGACTAGGCTACAATGAGCAGTTCTTC. This translates into CSASEGLGYNEQFF.

This chain links TRBV7-2 with TRBJ2-1; 8 nucleotides line up with TRBD1. Losses at the gene ends were 3 bases for V and 7 bases for J; bases not matched to a gene: 8. The CDR3 is 15 amino acids. Germline CDR1 and CDR2: SGHTA and FQGNSA. CDR3 sequence (DNA): TGTGCCAGCAGCTTGGATCTCCAGGGGGCGAATGAGCAGTTCTTC. The encoded protein is CASSLDLQGANEQFF. Using reference TRBV7-2 and TRBJ2-1 for the parts outside the CDR3, the full variable domain is GAGVSQSPSNKVTEKGKDVELRCDPISGHTALYWYRQSLGQGLEFLIYFQGNSAPDKSGLPSDRFSAERTGGSVSTLTIQRTQQEDSAVYLCASSLDLQGANEQFFGPGTRLTVL.

Within the sample, this clonotype is medium-sized. The rearrangement uses TRBV7-3 and TRBJ2-7; D is perhaps TRBD2 (5 bases). The V gene lost 2 bases and the J gene lost 9 bases, with 14 bases spanning the gap. This CDR3 has 13 amino acids. CDR1 is SGHTA and CDR2 is FQGTGA in the germline V gene. The chain's CDR3 is CASSLESGKVQYF. The DNA for the CDR3 is TGTGCCAGCAGCTTAGAGTCGGGGAAAGTGCAGTACTTC.

This clonotype was recorded at least ten times. The chain employs TRBV7-2 and TRBJ1-1; no definite D call. The V gene lost 4 bases and the J gene lost 4 bases, with 10 bases spanning the gap. There are 13 residues in the CDR3. Looked up from germline, CDR1 is SGHTA and CDR2 is FQGNSA. CDR3: CASSSTVGTEAFF. The CDR3 DNA follows: TGTGCCAGCAGCTCGACCGTGGGCACTGAAGCTTTCTTT.

The chain employs TRBV7-6 and TRBJ2-7; D may be TRBD2 (6 bases). V gave up 5 bases and J gave up 3 bases, with 11 bases separating them. Per the germline V gene, CDR1 is SGHVS and CDR2 is FNYEAQ. This CDR3 region has 13 residues. CDR3 sequence reads: CASSPPGSYEQYF. DNA for the CDR3: TGTGCCAGCAGCCCACCCGGGAGCTACGAGCAGTACTTC.

This clonotype is categorized as medium-sized (0.01 to 0.1%). The chain is built from TRBV6-1 and TRBJ2-7, with D possibly matching TRBD2 (6 bases). Germline assignment: CDR1 MNHNS and CDR2 SASEGT. This CDR3 has 16 amino acids. V gave up 2 bases and J gave up 2 bases, with 16 bases separating them. Written as DNA, the CDR3 is TGTGCCAGCAGTGAAAGTTACGGGAGCCCCCCCTACGAGCAGTACTTC. It codes for CASSESYGSPPYEQYF.

This clonotype is medium-sized (0.01 to 0.1%) within its sample. The V and J genes are TRBV30 and TRBJ2-2; no reliable D call. With 4 bases removed from V and 6 bases from J, the gap between germline ends came to 9 bases. CDR3 length: 12 residues. Germline loops: CDR1 GTSNPN, CDR2 SVGIG (reference sequence). CDR3 in DNA: TGTGCCTGGACCCAGCTGGCCGGGGAGCTGTTTTTT. It codes for CAWTQLAGELFF.

This clonotype was counted many times. The chain joins TRBV7-9 to TRBJ2-5; D ambiguous. Germline CDR1 reads SEHNR; CDR2 reads FQNEAQ (reference sequence). The CDR3 runs 14 residues. The V end was cut by 3 bases, the J end by 1 base, with 9 bases between. The chain's CDR3 is CASSFHNSQETQYF. CDR3 sequence (DNA): TGTGCCAGCAGCTTTCACAACAGCCAAGAGACCCAGTACTTC.

This clonotype was detected many times. The chain couples TRBV5-1 to TRBJ1-1; no clear D gene. From germline, CDR1 is SGHRS and CDR2 YFSETQ. The V and J ends lost 5 bases and 0 bases respectively, with 8 bases between them. The CDR3 length is 13 residues. The CDR3 loop is CASRPSMNTEAFF. CDR3 bases: TGCGCCAGCAGGCCTAGCATGAACACTGAAGCTTTCTTT.